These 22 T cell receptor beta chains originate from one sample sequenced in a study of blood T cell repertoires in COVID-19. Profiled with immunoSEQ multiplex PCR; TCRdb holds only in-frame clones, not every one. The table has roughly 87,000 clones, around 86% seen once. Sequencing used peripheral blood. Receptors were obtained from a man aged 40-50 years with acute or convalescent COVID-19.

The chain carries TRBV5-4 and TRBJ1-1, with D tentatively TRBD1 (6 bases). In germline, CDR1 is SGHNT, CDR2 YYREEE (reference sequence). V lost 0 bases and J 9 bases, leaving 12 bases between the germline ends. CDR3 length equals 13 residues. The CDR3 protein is CASSLGRGRKAFF. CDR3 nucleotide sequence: TGTGCCAGCAGCTTGGGCAGGGGCCGGAAAGCTTTCTTT. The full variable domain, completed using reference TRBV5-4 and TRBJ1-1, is ETGVTQSPTHLIKTRGQQVTLRCSSQSGHNTVSWYQQALGQGPQFIFQYYREEENGRGNFPPRFSGLQFPNYSSELNVNALELDDSALYLCASSLGRGRKAFFGQGTRLTVV.

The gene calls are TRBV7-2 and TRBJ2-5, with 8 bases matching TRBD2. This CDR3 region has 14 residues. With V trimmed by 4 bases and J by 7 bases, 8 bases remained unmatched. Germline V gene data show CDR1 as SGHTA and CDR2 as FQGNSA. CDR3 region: CASSWGLVSPTQYF. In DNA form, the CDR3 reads TGTGCCAGCAGCTGGGGACTAGTGAGTCCGACCCAGTACTTC.

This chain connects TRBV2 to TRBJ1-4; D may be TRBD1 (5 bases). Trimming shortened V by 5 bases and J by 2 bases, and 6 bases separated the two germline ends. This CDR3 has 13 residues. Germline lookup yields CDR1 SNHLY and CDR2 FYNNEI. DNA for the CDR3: TGTGCCAGCAGTAAGGGGACTAATGAAAAACTGTTTTTT. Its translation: CASSKGTNEKLFF. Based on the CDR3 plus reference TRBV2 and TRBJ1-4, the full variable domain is EPEVTQTPSHQVTQMGQEVILRCVPISNHLYFYWYRQILGQKVEFLVSFYNNEISEKSEIFDDQFSVERPDGSNFTLKIRSTKLEDSAMYFCASSKGTNEKLFFGSGTQLSVL.

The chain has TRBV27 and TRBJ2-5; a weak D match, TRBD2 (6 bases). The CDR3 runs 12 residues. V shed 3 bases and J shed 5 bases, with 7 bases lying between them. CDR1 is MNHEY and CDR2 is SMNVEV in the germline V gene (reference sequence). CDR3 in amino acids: CASSFRGETQYF. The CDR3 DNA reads TGTGCCAGCAGTTTTCGGGGGGAGACCCAGTACTTC.

CDR3 in amino acids: CASSGRLGSSYNEQFF. In nucleotides, the CDR3 is TGTGCCAGCAGTGGCAGACTAGGCAGCTCCTACAATGAGCAGTTCTTC. The chain combines TRBV6-1 with TRBJ2-1; D is perhaps TRBD2 (6 bases). Germline CDR1 is MNHNS and CDR2 is SASEGT. The V and J ends lost 4 bases and 0 bases respectively, with 13 bases between them. The length of the CDR3 is 16 residues.

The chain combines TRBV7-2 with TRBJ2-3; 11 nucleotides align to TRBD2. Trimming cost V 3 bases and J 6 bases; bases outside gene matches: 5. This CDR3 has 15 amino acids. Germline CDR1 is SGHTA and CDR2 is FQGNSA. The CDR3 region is CASSFSGGDADTQYF. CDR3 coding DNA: TGTGCCAGCAGCTTTAGCGGGGGGGACGCCGATACGCAGTATTTT.

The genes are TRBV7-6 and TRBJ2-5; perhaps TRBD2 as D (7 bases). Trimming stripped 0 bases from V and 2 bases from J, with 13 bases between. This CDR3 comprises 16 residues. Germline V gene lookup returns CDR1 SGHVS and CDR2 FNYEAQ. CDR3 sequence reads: CASSLAGGPGQETQYF. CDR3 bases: TGTGCCAGCAGCTTAGCGGGGGGGCCGGGTCAAGAGACCCAGTACTTC.

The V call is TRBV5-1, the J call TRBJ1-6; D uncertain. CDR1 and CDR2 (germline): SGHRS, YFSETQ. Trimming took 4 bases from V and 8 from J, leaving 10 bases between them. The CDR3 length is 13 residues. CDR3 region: CASSRNVDSPLHF. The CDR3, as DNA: TGCGCCAGCAGCCGTAATGTCGATTCACCCCTCCACTTT.

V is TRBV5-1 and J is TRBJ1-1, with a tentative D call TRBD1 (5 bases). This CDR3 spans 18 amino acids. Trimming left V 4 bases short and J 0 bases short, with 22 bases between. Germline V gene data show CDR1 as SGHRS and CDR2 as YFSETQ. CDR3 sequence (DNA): TGCGCCAGCAGCCCCCACGAGGGAGGGGCCAGCATGAACACTGAAGCTTTCTTT. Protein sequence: CASSPHEGGASMNTEAFF.

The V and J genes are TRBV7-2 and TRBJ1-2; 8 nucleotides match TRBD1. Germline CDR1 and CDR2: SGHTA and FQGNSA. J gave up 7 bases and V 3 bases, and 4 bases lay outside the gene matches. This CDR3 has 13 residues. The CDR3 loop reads CASSFDRGIGYTF. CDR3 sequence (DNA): TGTGCCAGCAGCTTTGACAGGGGCATTGGCTACACCTTC.

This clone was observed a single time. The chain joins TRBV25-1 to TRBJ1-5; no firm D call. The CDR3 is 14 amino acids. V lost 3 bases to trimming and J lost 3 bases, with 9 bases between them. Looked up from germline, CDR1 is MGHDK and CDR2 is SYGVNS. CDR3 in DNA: TGTGCCAGCAGTGAGCCAGGCGACAATCAGCCCCAGCATTTT. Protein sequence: CASSEPGDNQPQHF.

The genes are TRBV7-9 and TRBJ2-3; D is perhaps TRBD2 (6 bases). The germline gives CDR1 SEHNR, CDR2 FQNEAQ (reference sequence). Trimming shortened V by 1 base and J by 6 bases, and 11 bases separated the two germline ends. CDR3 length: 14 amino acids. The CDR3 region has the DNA TGTGCCAGCAGCTTAGGGACCAGCGGGGATACGCAGTATTTT. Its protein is CASSLGTSGDTQYF.

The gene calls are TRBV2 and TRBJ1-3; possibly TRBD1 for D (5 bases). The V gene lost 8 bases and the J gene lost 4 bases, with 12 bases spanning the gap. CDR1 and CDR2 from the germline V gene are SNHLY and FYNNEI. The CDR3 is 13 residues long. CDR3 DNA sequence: TGTGCCAGCCAGATCGGGGGAGGAAACACCATATATTTT. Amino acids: CASQIGGGNTIYF.

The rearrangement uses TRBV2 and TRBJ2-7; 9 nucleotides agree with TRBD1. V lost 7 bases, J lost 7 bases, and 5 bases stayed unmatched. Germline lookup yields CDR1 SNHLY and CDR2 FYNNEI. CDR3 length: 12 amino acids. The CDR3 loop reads CASMDRGWEQYF. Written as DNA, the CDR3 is TGTGCCAGCATGGACAGGGGTTGGGAGCAGTACTTC.

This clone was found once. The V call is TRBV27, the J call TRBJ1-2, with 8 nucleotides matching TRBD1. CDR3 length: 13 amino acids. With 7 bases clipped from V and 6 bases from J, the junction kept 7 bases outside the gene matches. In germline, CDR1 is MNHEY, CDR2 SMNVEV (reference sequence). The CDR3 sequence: CASTRSGGDGYTF. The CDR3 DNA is TGTGCCAGCACTAGATCAGGGGGCGATGGCTACACCTTC.

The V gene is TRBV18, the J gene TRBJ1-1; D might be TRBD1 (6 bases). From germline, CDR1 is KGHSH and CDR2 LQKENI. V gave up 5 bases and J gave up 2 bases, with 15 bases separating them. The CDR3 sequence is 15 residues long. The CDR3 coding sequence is TGTGCCAGCTCAAAGATTCAGGGGATCAACACTGAAGCTTTCTTT. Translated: CASSKIQGINTEAFF.

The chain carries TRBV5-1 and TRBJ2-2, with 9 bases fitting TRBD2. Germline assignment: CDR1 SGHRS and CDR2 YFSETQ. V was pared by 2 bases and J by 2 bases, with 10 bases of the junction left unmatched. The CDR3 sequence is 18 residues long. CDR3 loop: CASSLRASGDINTGELFF. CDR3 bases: TGCGCCAGCAGCTTAAGGGCTAGCGGGGACATAAACACCGGGGAGCTGTTTTTT.

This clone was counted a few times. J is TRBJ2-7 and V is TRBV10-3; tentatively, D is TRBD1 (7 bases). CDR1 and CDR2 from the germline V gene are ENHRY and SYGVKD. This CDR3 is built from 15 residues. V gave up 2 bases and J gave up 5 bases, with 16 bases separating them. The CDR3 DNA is TGTGCCATCAGTGAGAGACCTCAGGGGGAGGACGAGCAGTACTTC. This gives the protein CAISERPQGEDEQYF.

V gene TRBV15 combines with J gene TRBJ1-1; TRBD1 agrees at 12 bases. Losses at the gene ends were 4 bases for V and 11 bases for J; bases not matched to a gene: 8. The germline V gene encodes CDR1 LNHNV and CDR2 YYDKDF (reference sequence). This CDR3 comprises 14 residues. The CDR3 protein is CATSTGQGASIAFF. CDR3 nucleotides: TGTGCCACCAGCACGGGACAGGGGGCTTCTATTGCTTTCTTT.

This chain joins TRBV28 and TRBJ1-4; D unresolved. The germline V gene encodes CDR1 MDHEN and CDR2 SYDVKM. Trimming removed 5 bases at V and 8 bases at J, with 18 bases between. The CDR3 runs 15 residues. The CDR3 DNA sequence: TGTGCCAGCAGTCACCCCCGGGGAGGCGGGGAAAAACTGTTTTTT. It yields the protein CASSHPRGGGEKLFF.

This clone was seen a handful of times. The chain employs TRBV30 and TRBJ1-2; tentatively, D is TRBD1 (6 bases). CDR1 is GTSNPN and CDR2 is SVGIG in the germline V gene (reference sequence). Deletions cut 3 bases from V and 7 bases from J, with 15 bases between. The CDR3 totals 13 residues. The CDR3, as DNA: TGTGCCTGGAGACTACAACAGGGAGCTGGCTACACCTTC. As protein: CAWRLQQGAGYTF.

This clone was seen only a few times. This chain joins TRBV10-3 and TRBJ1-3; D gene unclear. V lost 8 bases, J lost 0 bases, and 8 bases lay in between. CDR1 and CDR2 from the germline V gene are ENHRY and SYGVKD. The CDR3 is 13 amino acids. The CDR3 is CAIEPGSGNTIYF. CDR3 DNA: TGTGCCATCGAGCCGGGCTCTGGAAACACCATATATTTT.